The 19 T cell receptor beta chains given below trace back to one sample, sequenced in a study of monozygotic twins with inflammatory bowel disease. TCRdb re-called the 5' RACE reads and catalogs CDR3 proteins one per entry, DNA excluded. The listing contains fewer than 550,000 distinct CDR3 sequences. The sequenced sample consisted of blood. These receptors all come from a human donor with ulcerative colitis or Crohn's disease, or a healthy co-twin of an affected twin (not recorded which).

This chain uses TRBV5-1 with TRBJ1-4; no DNA is available, so the TRBD1 call from TCRdb remains unchecked. The CDR3 loop spans 14 amino acids. CDR1 SGHRS and CDR2 YFSETQ come from the germline V gene. CDR3 region: CASSLTRGDEKLFF.

The rearrangement uses TRBV5-1 and TRBJ1-2. The CDR3 has 13 residues. CDR1 is SGHRS, CDR2 YFSETQ, per germline. The CDR3 sequence: CASSLEAGRGYTF.

CDR3 protein: CASTPQGASRNEQFF. The chain uses TRBV12-3 or TRBV12-4 and TRBJ2-1; TCRdb indicates TRBD1, and absent DNA this call remains unverified. This CDR3 has 15 residues.

The chain employs TRBV5-4 and TRBJ1-1. CDR1 SGHNT and CDR2 YYREEE come from the germline V gene (reference sequence). CDR3 length: 15 amino acids. Here the CDR3 reads CASSLYATPNTEAFF.

The J gene is TRBJ1-6, the V gene TRBV5-1; TCRdb designates TRBD1, a call that cannot be tested without DNA. The germline V gene encodes CDR1 SGHRS and CDR2 YFSETQ. The CDR3 contains 15 residues. CDR3 amino acids: CASRPRVSYNSPLHF.

The chain is built from TRBV5-1 and TRBJ1-2; TCRdb lists TRBD1, though no DNA is available to test this call. CDR1 SGHRS and CDR2 YFSETQ come from the germline V gene. The CDR3 consists of 14 residues. The CDR3 loop is CASSYGDIQAGYTF.

The chain combines TRBV6-1 with TRBJ1-3; the D call of TRBD1 rests on TCRdb alone, since no DNA is present to check it. Germline-derived CDR1 and CDR2 are MNHNS and SASEGT. CDR3 length equals 16 residues. CDR3 sequence: CASGSRGIQRGNTIYF.

This rearrangement joins TRBV10-3 to TRBJ2-7; TCRdb reports TRBD2, a call that lacks DNA to check it against. Germline V gene data show CDR1 as ENHRY and CDR2 as SYGVKD. CDR3 length equals 14 residues. CDR3 residues: CAISVATGGSNKYF.

This chain links TRBV7-9 with TRBJ2-7. Germline CDR1 and CDR2: SEHNR and FQNEAQ (reference sequence). There are 15 residues in the CDR3. The CDR3 reads CASSIESGEDYEQYF. The full variable domain, in which reference TRBV7-9 and TRBJ2-7 provide the parts outside the CDR3, is DTGVSQNPRHKITKRGQNVTFRCDPISEHNRLYWYRQTLGQGPEFLTYFQNEAQLEKSRLLSDRFSAERPKGSFSTLEIQRTEQGDSAMYLCASSIESGEDYEQYFGPGTRLTVT.

The V call is TRBV5-1, the J call TRBJ1-1. CDR3 length: 15 residues. CDR1 is SGHRS, CDR2 YFSETQ, per germline. The CDR3 is CASSSGLKDLVEAFF.

The chain is built from TRBV18 and TRBJ1-5. The CDR3 spans 12 residues. Per germline, CDR1 KGHSH and CDR2 LQKENI. CDR3 loop: CASSPSNQPQHF.

This sequence joins TRBV7-8 and TRBJ2-7. This CDR3 is 16 amino acids long. Germline V gene sequence: CDR1 SGHVS, CDR2 FQNEAQ. The CDR3 sequence is CASSLEYRKTTYEQYF.

V gene TRBV5-1 combines with J gene TRBJ2-7; TCRdb proposes TRBD1, but this gene call is untestable without DNA. Germline assignment: CDR1 SGHRS and CDR2 YFSETQ. The CDR3 is 15 residues long. The chain's CDR3 is CASSPSGMVFYEQYF.

The V and J genes are TRBV6-5 and TRBJ1-2; the TCRdb D gene call, TRBD1, has no DNA to confirm it. The CDR3 has 16 amino acids. Germline V gene sequence: CDR1 MNHEY, CDR2 SVGAGI. The CDR3 sequence: CASSYPLRGGNYGYTF.

CDR3 loop: CASRGLADYEQYF. The V gene is TRBV6-5, the J gene TRBJ2-7; TCRdb proposes TRBD2, but this gene call is untestable without DNA. Germline V gene sequence: CDR1 MNHEY, CDR2 SVGAGI. The CDR3 runs 13 residues.

The V gene is TRBV5-1, the J gene TRBJ1-6. Germline CDR1 SGHRS, CDR2 YFSETQ. The CDR3 extends over 15 amino acids. The CDR3 reads CASSFGSSYNSPLHF.

This rearrangement joins TRBV7-3 to TRBJ1-1; TCRdb picks TRBD1, but there is no DNA to check that call. The CDR3 is made up of 14 amino acids. In germline, CDR1 is SGHTA, CDR2 FQGTGA. CDR3 sequence reads: CASSRGAGNTEAFF. The variable domain in full, completed from reference TRBV7-3 and TRBJ1-1, reads GAGVSQTPSNKVTEKGKYVELRCDPISGHTALYWYRQSLGQGPEFLIYFQGTGAADDSGLPNDRFFAVRPEGSVSTLKIQRTERGDSAVYLCASSRGAGNTEAFFGQGTRLTVV.

The V gene is TRBV12-3 or TRBV12-4, the J gene TRBJ1-1; lacking DNA, the TRBD1 call made by TCRdb goes unchecked. This CDR3 region has 11 residues. The CDR3 protein is CASSVRGTAFF.

This chain links TRBV12-3 or TRBV12-4 with TRBJ2-5; the D call of TRBD2 rests on TCRdb alone, since no DNA is present to check it. This CDR3 spans 17 amino acids. The CDR3 loop is CASSLYGTDSGKETQYF.